The clone carrying this T cell receptor (beta chain) was recorded many times. The data originate from a study of blood T cell repertoires in COVID-19. The overall study: COVID-19 samples, acute and convalescent, were from the United States, Italy and Spain. Sources were T cells, B-cell-depleted T cells, or PBMCs; the material itself was cDNA or gDNA.

Original analysis: Estimated nucleated cell counts came from reference gene primer amplification. Measured with immunoSEQ multiplex PCR; TCRdb has only the in-frame clones, and not every one. V and J calls plus clone size are reproduced from that table; the DNA served to infer D and trimming. This sample has about 140,000 clones; 70% to 80% occur once, and the top ten carry 16%. Losses at the gene ends were 6 bases for V and 4 bases for J; bases not matched to a gene: 8. The length of the CDR3 is 15 residues. The germline V gene has CDR1 SNHLY and CDR2 FYNNEI. This chain joins TRBV2 and TRBJ2-2; 7 bases match TRBD2. The source material was peripheral blood. The receptor was isolated from a man aged 50 to 59 with acute or convalescent COVID-19. The CDR3 sequence: CASRESGVITGELFF. CDR3 nucleotides: TGTGCCAGCAGAGAAAGCGGGGTGATCACCGGGGAGCTGTTTTTT.